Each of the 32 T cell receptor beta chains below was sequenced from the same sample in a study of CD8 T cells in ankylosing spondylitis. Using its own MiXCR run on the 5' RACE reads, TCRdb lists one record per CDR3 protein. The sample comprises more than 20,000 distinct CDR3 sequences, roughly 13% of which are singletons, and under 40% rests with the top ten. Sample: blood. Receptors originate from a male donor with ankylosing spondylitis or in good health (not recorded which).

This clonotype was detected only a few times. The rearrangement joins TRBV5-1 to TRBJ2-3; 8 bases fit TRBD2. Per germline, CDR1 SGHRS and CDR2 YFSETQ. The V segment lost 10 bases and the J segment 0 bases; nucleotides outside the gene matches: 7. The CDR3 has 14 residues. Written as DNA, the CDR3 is TGCGCCGCTTCTCCGGGGGGGAGCACAGATACGCAGTATTTT. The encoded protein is CAASPGGSTDTQYF.

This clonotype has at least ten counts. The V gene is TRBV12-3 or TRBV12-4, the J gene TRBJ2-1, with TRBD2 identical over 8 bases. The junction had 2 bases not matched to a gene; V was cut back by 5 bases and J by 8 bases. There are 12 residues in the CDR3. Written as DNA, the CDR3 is TGTGCCAGCAGTCGGACTAGCTATGAGCAGTTCTTC. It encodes CASSRTSYEQFF.

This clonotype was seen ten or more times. The CDR3 bases are TGCAGTGCCCCCCCTACAGGGCACGGCGGGGCCTACGAGCAGTACTTC. It codes for CSAPPTGHGGAYEQYF. This chain connects TRBV20-1 to TRBJ2-7; D might be TRBD1 or TRBD2, each matching 6 bases. Trimming stripped 6 bases from V and 2 bases from J, with 23 bases between. Germline CDR1 DFQATT, CDR2 SNEGSKA (reference sequence). The CDR3 has 16 residues.

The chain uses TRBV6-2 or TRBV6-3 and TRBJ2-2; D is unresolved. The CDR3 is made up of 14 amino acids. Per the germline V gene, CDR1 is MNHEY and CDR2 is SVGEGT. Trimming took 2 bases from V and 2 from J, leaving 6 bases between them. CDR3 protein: CASSYTRNTGELFF. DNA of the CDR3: TGTGCCAGCAGTTACACACGTAACACCGGGGAGCTGTTTTTT.

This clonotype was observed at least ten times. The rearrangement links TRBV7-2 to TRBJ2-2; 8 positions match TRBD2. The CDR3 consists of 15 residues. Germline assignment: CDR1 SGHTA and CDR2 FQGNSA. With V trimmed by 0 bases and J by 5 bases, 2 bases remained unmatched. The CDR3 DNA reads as TGTGCCAGCAGCTTAGCCGGGACTAGGACCGGGGAGCTGTTTTTT. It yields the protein CASSLAGTRTGELFF.

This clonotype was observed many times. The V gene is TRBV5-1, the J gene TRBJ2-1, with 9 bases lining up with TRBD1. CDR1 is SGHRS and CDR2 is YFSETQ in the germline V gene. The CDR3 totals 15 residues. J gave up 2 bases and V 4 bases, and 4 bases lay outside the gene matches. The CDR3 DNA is TGCGCCAGCAGCCCTAGACAGGGGGCCTACAATGAGCAGTTCTTC. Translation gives CASSPRQGAYNEQFF.

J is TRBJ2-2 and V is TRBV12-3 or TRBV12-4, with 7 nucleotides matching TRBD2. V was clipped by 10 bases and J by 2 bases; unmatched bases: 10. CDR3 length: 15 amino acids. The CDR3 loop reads CATASGHQNTGELFF. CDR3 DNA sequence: TGTGCCACCGCTAGCGGACACCAAAACACCGGGGAGCTGTTTTTT.

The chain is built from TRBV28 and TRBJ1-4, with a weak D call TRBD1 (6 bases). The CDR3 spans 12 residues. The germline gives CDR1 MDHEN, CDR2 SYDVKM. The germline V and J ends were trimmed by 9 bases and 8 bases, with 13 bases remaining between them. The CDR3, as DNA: TGTGCCAGTAGTCAGGGGCGGGAAAAACTGTTTTTT. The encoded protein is CASSQGREKLFF.

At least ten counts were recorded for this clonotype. The CDR3 sequence: CSVEPTGSNEQFF. Written as DNA, the CDR3 is TGCAGCGTTGAACCCACAGGCTCCAATGAGCAGTTCTTC. This chain joins TRBV29-1 and TRBJ2-1; weak D call: TRBD1 (5 bases). V was shortened by 2 bases and J by 6 bases, with 11 bases between the two germline ends. Germline V gene sequence: CDR1 SQVTM, CDR2 ANQGSEA. The CDR3 runs 13 residues.

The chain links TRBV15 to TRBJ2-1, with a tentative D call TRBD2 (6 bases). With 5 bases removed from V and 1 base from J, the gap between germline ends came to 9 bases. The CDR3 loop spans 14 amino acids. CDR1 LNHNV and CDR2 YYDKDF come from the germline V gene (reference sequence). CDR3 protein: CATSAGGSYNEQFF. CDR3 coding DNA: TGTGCCACCAGCGCCGGGGGTTCCTACAATGAGCAGTTCTTC.

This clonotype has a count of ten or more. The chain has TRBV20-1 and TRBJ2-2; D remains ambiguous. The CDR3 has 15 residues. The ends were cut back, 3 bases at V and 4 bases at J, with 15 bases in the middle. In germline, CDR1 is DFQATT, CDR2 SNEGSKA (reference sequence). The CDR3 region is CSASSLEGSTGELFF. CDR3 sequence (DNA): TGCAGTGCTAGTAGTCTAGAAGGGTCCACCGGGGAGCTGTTTTTT.

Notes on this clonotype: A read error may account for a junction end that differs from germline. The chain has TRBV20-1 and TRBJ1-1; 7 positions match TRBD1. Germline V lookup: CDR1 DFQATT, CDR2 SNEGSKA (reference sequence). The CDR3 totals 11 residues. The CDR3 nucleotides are TGCAGTGCAGAAAGGGGGCCCCACGTAATCTTT. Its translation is CSAERGPHVIF.

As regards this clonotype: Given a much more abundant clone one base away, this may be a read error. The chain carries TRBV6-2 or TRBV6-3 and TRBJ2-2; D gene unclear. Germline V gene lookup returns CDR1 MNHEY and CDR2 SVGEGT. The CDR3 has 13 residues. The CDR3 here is CTSSYSNTGELFF. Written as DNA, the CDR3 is TGTACCAGCAGTTACTCGAACACCGGGGAGCTGTTTTTT.

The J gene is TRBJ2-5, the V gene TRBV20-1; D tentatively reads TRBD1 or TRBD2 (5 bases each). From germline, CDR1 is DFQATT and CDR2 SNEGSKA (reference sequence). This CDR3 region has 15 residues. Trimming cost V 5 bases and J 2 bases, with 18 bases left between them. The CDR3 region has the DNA TGCAGTGCTGAACCACCGGGACCTAAACAAGAGACCCAGTACTTC. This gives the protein CSAEPPGPKQETQYF.

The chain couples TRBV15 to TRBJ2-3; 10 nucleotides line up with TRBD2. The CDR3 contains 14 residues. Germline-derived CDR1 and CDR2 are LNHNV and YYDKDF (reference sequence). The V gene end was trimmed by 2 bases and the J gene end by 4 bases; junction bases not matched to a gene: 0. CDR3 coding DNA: TGTGCCACCAGCAGACTAGCGGGAGCAGATACGCAGTATTTT. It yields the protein CATSRLAGADTQYF.

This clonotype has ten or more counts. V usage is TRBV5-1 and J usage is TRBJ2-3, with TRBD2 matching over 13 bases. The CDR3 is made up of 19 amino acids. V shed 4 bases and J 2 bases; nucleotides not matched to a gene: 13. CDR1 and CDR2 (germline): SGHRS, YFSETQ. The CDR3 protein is CASSPGLAGAQPHTDTQYF. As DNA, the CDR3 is TGCGCCAGCAGCCCCGGACTAGCGGGGGCCCAACCTCACACAGATACGCAGTATTTT. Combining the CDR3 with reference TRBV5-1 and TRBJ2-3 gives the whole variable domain KAGVTQTPRYLIKTRGQQVTLSCSPISGHRSVSWYQQTPGQGLQFLFEYFSETQRNKGNFPGRFSGRQFSNSRSEMNVSTLELGDSALYLCASSPGLAGAQPHTDTQYFGPGTRLTVL.

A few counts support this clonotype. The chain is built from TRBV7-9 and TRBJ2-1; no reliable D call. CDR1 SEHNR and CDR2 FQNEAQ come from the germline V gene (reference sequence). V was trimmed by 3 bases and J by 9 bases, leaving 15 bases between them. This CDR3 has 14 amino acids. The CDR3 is CASSFFDVMGEQFF. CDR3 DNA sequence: TGTGCCAGCAGCTTCTTTGACGTCATGGGTGAGCAGTTCTTC.

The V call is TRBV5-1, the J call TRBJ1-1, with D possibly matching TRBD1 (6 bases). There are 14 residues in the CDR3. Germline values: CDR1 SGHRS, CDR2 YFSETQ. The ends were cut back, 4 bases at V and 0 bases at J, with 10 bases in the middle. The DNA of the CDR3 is TGCGCCAGCAGCGTACAGGGAATGAACACTGAAGCTTTCTTT. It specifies CASSVQGMNTEAFF.

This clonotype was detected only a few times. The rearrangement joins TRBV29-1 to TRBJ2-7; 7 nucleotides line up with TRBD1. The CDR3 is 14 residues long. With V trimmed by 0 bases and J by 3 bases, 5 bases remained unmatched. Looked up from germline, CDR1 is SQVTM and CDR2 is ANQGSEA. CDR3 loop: CSVEDRAGGYEQYF. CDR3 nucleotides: TGCAGCGTTGAAGATCGGGCAGGGGGCTACGAGCAGTACTTC.

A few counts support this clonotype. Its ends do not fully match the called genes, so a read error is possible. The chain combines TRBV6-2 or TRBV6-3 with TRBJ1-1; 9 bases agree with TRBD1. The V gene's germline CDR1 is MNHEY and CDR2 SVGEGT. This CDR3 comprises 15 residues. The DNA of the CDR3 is TGTGCCAGCAGCCGGGGGACAGGGAAGAACACTGAAGCCTTCTTT. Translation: CASSRGTGKNTEAFF.

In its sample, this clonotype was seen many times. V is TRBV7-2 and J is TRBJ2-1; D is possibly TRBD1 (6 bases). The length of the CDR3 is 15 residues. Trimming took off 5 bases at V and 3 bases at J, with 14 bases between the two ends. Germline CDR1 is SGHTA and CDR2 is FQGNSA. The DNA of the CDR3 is TGTGCCAGCAGCCGTGCAGGGGACGTCTACAATGAGCAGTTCTTC. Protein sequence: CASSRAGDVYNEQFF.

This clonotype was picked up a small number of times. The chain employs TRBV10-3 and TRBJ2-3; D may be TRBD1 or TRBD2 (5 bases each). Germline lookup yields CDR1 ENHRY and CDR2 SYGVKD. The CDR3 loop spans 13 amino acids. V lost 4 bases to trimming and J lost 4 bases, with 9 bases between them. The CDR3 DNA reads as TGTGCCATCAGTGTGGGGACCTCAGATACGCAGTATTTT. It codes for CAISVGTSDTQYF.

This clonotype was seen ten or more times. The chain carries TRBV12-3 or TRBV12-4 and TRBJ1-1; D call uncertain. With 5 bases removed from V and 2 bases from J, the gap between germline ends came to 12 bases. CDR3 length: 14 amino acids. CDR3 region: CASSGILRNTEAFF. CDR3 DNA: TGTGCCAGCAGTGGGATACTCAGAAACACTGAAGCTTTCTTT.

The CDR3 is CASSFLTLLGEQYF. In DNA form, the CDR3 reads TGTGCCAGCAGTTTTTTGACACTCTTGGGCGAGCAGTACTTC. The chain is built from TRBV12-3 or TRBV12-4 and TRBJ2-7; the D is unclear. The CDR3 is 14 residues long. Trimming took 3 bases from V and 6 from J, leaving 15 bases between them.

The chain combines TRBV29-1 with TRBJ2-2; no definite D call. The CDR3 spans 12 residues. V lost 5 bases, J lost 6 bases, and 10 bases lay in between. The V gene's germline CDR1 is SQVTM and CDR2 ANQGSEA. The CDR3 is CSVLSRPGELFF. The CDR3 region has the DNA TGCAGCGTTTTATCTAGGCCCGGGGAGCTGTTTTTT.

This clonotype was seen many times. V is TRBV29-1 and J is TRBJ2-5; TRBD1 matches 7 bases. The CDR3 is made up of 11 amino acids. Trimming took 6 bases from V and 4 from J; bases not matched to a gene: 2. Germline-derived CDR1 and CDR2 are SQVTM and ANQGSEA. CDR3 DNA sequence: TGCAGCGTGGGGGACAGAGAGACCCAGTACTTC. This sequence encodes CSVGDRETQYF.

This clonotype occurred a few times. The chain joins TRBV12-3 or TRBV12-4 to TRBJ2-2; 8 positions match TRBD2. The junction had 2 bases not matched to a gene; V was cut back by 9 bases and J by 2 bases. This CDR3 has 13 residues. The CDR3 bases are TGTGCCAGTAGCGGGATAAACACCGGGGAGCTGTTTTTT. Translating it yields CASSGINTGELFF.

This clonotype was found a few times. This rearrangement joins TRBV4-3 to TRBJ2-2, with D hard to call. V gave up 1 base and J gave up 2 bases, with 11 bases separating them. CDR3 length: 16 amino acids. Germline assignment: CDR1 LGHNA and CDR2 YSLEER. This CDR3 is CASSQVGGSNTGELFF. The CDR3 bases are TGCGCCAGCAGCCAAGTGGGCGGATCCAACACCGGGGAGCTGTTTTTT.

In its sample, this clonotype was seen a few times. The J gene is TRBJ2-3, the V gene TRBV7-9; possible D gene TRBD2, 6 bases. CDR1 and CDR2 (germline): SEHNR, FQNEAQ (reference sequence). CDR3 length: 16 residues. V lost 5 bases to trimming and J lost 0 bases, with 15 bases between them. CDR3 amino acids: CASSPVTGSSTDTQYF. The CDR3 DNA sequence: TGTGCCAGCAGCCCTGTTACCGGGAGTAGCACAGATACGCAGTATTTT. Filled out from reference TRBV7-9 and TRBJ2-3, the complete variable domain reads DTGVSQNPRHKITKRGQNVTFRCDPISEHNRLYWYRQTLGQGPEFLTYFQNEAQLEKSRLLSDRFSAERPKGSFSTLEIQRTEQGDSAMYLCASSPVTGSSTDTQYFGPGTRLTVL.

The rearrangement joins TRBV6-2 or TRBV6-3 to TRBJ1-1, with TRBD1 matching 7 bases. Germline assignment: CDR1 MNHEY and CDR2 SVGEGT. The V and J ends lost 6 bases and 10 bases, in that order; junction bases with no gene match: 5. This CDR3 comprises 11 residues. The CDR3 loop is CASRLGQRAFF. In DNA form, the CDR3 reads TGTGCCAGCAGGTTGGGACAGAGAGCTTTCTTT.

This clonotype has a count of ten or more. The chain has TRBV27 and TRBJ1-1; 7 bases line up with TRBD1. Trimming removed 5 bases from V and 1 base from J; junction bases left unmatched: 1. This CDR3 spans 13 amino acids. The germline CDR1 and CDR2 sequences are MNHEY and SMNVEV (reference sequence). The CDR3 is CASSGQENTEAFF. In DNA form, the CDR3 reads TGTGCCAGCAGTGGACAGGAGAACACTGAAGCTTTCTTT.

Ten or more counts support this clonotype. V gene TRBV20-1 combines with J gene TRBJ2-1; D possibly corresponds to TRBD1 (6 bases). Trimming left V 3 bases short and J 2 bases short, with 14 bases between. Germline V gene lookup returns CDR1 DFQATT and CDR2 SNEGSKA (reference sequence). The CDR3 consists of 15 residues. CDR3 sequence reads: CSASGGERAYNEQFF. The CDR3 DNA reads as TGCAGTGCTAGTGGGGGCGAGAGGGCCTACAATGAGCAGTTCTTC.